The clone carrying this T cell receptor (beta chain) was seen more than once but under ten times. Antigen unknown. Time point specified: patch test 1, 2 weeks after DPC sensitization. As to treatment: therapeutic diphenylcyclopropenone sensitization with weekly scalp DPC. This entry is derived from a study of human T cells and chemical hapten exposure. The overall study: 0.01% DPC was applied to the upper back in patch tests, which were read at 6 days.

Losses at the gene ends were 10 bases for V and 4 bases for J; bases not matched to a gene: 5. The germline gives CDR1 ENHRY, CDR2 SYGVKD. The CDR3 totals 12 residues. Study-wide findings and caveats: Expanded TCRs grouped into significantly more large CDR3 similarity clusters than controls produced. The study found that PT1 expanded TCR counts correlated positively with patch test score.

Unique molecular identifiers were attached to individual cDNA molecules within the library. From the RACE reads, TCRdb called clonotypes with MiXCR, one entry per CDR3 protein. This sample has some 200,000 distinct CDR3 sequences, with approximately 20% found just once. Sequencing used whole blood, obtained in connection with sensitization to the hapten diphenylcyclopropenone (DPC). The TCR sequence derives from a woman between 45 and 60 years old with alopecia areata. Some clones in this sample may be carry-over from other donors' samples. V and J are TRBV10-3 and TRBJ2-5; 8 bases map to TRBD2. The CDR3 nucleotides read TGTGCCACGGGGACTAGAAGAGAGACCCAGTACTTC. Amino acid sequence: CATGTRRETQYF.